This passage covers 20 T cell receptor beta chains from one sample sequenced in a study of blood T cell repertoires in COVID-19. Sequenced by immunoSEQ multiplex PCR; TCRdb stores in-frame clones only, minus some. Of 150,000 to 200,000 clones in the sample, around nine tenths were seen once. The sequenced sample was peripheral blood. These receptors all come from a man in his sixties or seventies with acute or convalescent COVID-19.

This clone was picked up one time. The gene calls are TRBV5-1 and TRBJ2-3, with TRBD1 matching over 8 bases. The junction had 5 bases not matched to a gene; V was cut back by 3 bases and J by 5 bases. This CDR3 is built from 14 residues. Germline V gene data show CDR1 as SGHRS and CDR2 as YFSETQ. The CDR3 region is CASSSRDRIDTQYF. CDR3 in DNA: TGCGCCAGCAGCTCCCGGGACAGGATAGATACGCAGTATTTT.

The chain has TRBV15 and TRBJ2-3; perhaps TRBD2 as D (6 bases). The CDR3 is 15 amino acids. CDR1 is LNHNV and CDR2 is YYDKDF in the germline V gene (reference sequence). V was shortened by 1 base and J by 6 bases, with 14 bases between the two germline ends. The CDR3 spells CATSRVGSSADTQYF. Written as DNA, the CDR3 is TGTGCCACCAGCAGAGTCGGGAGTTCGGCGGATACGCAGTATTTT.

This sequence joins TRBV7-9 and TRBJ1-5, with D uncertain. This CDR3 region has 13 residues. V was trimmed by 3 bases and J by 3 bases, leaving 6 bases between them. Germline CDR1 reads SEHNR; CDR2 reads FQNEAQ (reference sequence). This CDR3 reads CASSFTDNQPQHF. The CDR3 DNA is TGTGCCAGCAGCTTCACAGACAATCAGCCCCAGCATTTT.

The gene calls are TRBV5-4 and TRBJ1-3; D gene unclear. V dropped 4 bases and J dropped 6 bases, with 11 bases sitting between them. The CDR3 runs 13 residues. The germline CDR1 and CDR2 sequences are SGHNT and YYREEE (reference sequence). The DNA for the CDR3 is TGTGCCAGCAGCCTCGGGAGGAAAAACACCATATATTTT. Protein product: CASSLGRKNTIYF.

The V call is TRBV21-1, the J call TRBJ1-2. TRBV21-1 is a pseudogene locus. The CDR3 sequence is 15 residues long. The CDR3 reads CASSKDGSRNYGYTF. In DNA, the CDR3 is TGTGCCAGCAGCAAAGATGGGTCGAGGAACTATGGCTACACCTTC.

The chain links TRBV20-1 to TRBJ1-5; the match to TRBD1 covers 7 bases. Germline CDR1 is DFQATT and CDR2 is SNEGSKA (reference sequence). The V and J ends lost 3 bases and 4 bases, in that order; junction bases with no gene match: 3. The CDR3 sequence is 13 residues long. The CDR3 DNA reads as TGCAGTGCTAGTTCACAGGGGAATCAGCCCCAGCATTTT. Translating gives CSASSQGNQPQHF.

The rearrangement uses TRBV5-1 and TRBJ2-5; TRBD2 aligns across 7 bases. Germline CDR1 is SGHRS and CDR2 is YFSETQ. The length of the CDR3 is 13 residues. Unmatched junction bases numbered 3, after V lost 4 bases and J lost 3 bases. The CDR3: CASSTGREETQYF. The CDR3 DNA reads TGCGCCAGCAGCACTGGGAGGGAAGAGACCCAGTACTTC.

The CDR3 here is CASSRLAGMNTGELFF. Written as DNA, the CDR3 is TGTGCCAGCAGTCGACTAGCGGGGATGAACACCGGGGAGCTGTTTTTT. The chain uses TRBV6-2 or TRBV6-3 and TRBJ2-2; 11 positions agree with TRBD2. CDR3 length: 16 residues. V dropped 5 bases and J dropped 1; count of bases not matched to a gene: 3. From germline, CDR1 is MNHEY and CDR2 SVGEGT.

The chain uses TRBV7-9 and TRBJ1-5; D is unresolved. Germline V gene data show CDR1 as SEHNR and CDR2 as FQNEAQ (reference sequence). Trimming removed 1 base at V and 6 bases at J, with 4 bases between. This CDR3 contains 12 residues. CDR3 nucleotides: TGTGCCAGCAGCTTAGGGAGTCAGCCCCAGCATTTT. Amino acids: CASSLGSQPQHF.

The chain couples TRBV27 to TRBJ2-1, with TRBD2 identical over 8 bases. V gave up 8 bases and J gave up 5 bases; unmatched junction bases: 5. Looked up from germline, CDR1 is MNHEY and CDR2 is SMNVEV (reference sequence). This CDR3 spans 13 amino acids. For the CDR3, the DNA is TGTGCCAGCTTGACTAGCGACCACAATGAGCAGTTCTTC. Its translation: CASLTSDHNEQFF.

V and J are TRBV7-8 and TRBJ1-2, with D possibly TRBD1 on 6 matching bases. CDR3 size: 17 residues. From germline, CDR1 is SGHVS and CDR2 FQNEAQ. Trimming cost V 2 bases and J 7 bases, with 23 bases left between them. CDR3: CASSLHRDTAGVGGYTF. The CDR3 DNA reads TGTGCCAGCAGCTTACACCGGGACACGGCGGGGGTTGGTGGCTACACCTTC.

The genes are TRBV10-2 and TRBJ2-7, with TRBD2 identical over 11 bases. CDR3 size: 14 residues. Germline V gene data show CDR1 as WSHSY and CDR2 as SAAADI. V was clipped by 8 bases and J by 5 bases; unmatched bases: 8. CDR3 DNA: TGCGCCAGCGGCTCTAGCGGGGGGTCCAACGAGCAGTACTTC. Translation gives CASGSSGGSNEQYF.

In DNA, the CDR3 is TGCGCCAGCAGCTTGGTTGGAGGGGGCGCAGACACCATATATTTT. Translating gives CASSLVGGGADTIYF. The rearrangement joins TRBV5-1 to TRBJ1-3, with 7 bases that match TRBD1. The CDR3 is made up of 15 amino acids. The ends lost 0 bases at V and 8 bases at J; junction bases unmatched: 8. The germline gives CDR1 SGHRS, CDR2 YFSETQ. The complete variable domain, with remaining parts taken from reference TRBV5-1 and TRBJ1-3, reads KAGVTQTPRYLIKTRGQQVTLSCSPISGHRSVSWYQQTPGQGLQFLFEYFSETQRNKGNFPGRFSGRQFSNSRSEMNVSTLELGDSALYLCASSLVGGGADTIYFGEGSWLTVV.

This clone has more than one count but fewer than ten. V is TRBV9 and J is TRBJ2-1; D not certain. Trimming pared 0 bases from V and 7 bases from J, leaving 11 bases between. Germline CDR1 and CDR2: SGDLS and YYNGEE. The CDR3 loop spans 14 amino acids. The DNA of the CDR3 is TGTGCCAGCAGCGTAGATCCCCTTTTGAATGAGCAGTTCTTC. Amino acid sequence: CASSVDPLLNEQFF. Based on the CDR3 plus reference TRBV9 and TRBJ2-1, the full variable domain is DSGVTQTPKHLITATGQRVTLRCSPRSGDLSVYWYQQSLDQGLQFLIQYYNGEERAKGNILERFSAQQFPDLHSELNLSSLELGDSALYFCASSVDPLLNEQFFGPGTRLTVL.

The chain carries TRBV7-2 and TRBJ1-5; D is possibly TRBD1 (5 bases). This CDR3 is built from 14 residues. Trimming cost V 0 bases and J 9 bases, with 12 bases left between them. Per germline, CDR1 SGHTA and CDR2 FQGNSA. CDR3 sequence reads: CASSLATDGGPQHF. The CDR3 nucleotides read TGTGCCAGCAGCTTAGCGACGGACGGGGGGCCCCAGCATTTT.

The V call is TRBV27, the J call TRBJ2-7; D is ambiguous. CDR1 and CDR2 (germline): MNHEY, SMNVEV (reference sequence). V lost 2 bases and J 0 bases, leaving 5 bases between the germline ends. The CDR3 extends over 13 amino acids. The CDR3 nucleotides are TGTGCCAGCAGTTTAGGCGGCTCCTACGAGCAGTACTTC. Its protein product is CASSLGGSYEQYF.

The genes are TRBV9 and TRBJ2-6; possibly TRBD2 for D (6 bases). This CDR3 spans 16 amino acids. Germline V gives CDR1 SGDLS, CDR2 YYNGEE. Deletions cut 3 bases from V and 1 base from J, with 11 bases between. CDR3 sequence: CASSGGRGSGANVLTF. As DNA, the CDR3 is TGTGCCAGCAGCGGAGGACGGGGGTCTGGGGCCAACGTCCTGACTTTC.

The chain uses TRBV28 and TRBJ1-1; 7 bases are a match to TRBD1. There are 15 residues in the CDR3. Unmatched junction bases numbered 8, after V lost 4 bases and J lost 3 bases. In germline, CDR1 is MDHEN, CDR2 SYDVKM. The CDR3 nucleotides are TGTGCCAGCAGTTCCCCCGGACAGGCCTACACTGAAGCTTTCTTT. Its protein is CASSSPGQAYTEAFF.

The CDR3 DNA follows: TGTGCCAGCAGTAATGGACTAGGGGCCTACAATGAGCAGTTCTTC. It yields the protein CASSNGLGAYNEQFF. The rearrangement joins TRBV6-5 to TRBJ2-1; 7 positions agree with TRBD2. With V trimmed by 5 bases and J by 2 bases, 6 bases remained unmatched. Per germline, CDR1 MNHEY and CDR2 SVGAGI. The CDR3 totals 15 residues.

This clone was recorded once. V is TRBV3-1 (or the pseudogene TRBV3-2) and J is TRBJ1-3, with unresolved D. The CDR3 extends over 14 amino acids. From germline, CDR1 is LGHDT and CDR2 YNNKEL (reference sequence). Trimming took off 3 bases at V and 2 bases at J, with 8 bases between the two ends. The CDR3 DNA reads as TGTGCCAGCAGCCAGGGAGTAGCTGGAAACACCATATATTTT. Translated: CASSQGVAGNTIYF.